These 5 T cell receptor beta chains came from one sample sequenced in a study of CD8 T cells in Susac syndrome. A quantity of about 0.45 to 1 ug RNA underwent reverse transcription using random hexamers. TCRdb called the immunoSEQ multiplex PCR reads again in MiXCR, with one record for every CDR3 protein. The table shows 100,000 to 150,000 distinct CDR3 sequences, with around 94% occurring only once. Material for sequencing was CD8+ T cells from PBMCs. The receptors shown here come from a human donor with Susac syndrome.

The DNA of the CDR3 is TGCAGTGCCGGACCTACAGGGACTCAAGAGACCCAGTACTTC. Its translation: CSAGPTGTQETQYF. V usage is TRBV20-1 and J usage is TRBJ2-5; D may correspond to TRBD1 or TRBD2 (6 bases each). V was trimmed by 6 bases and J by 2 bases, leaving 16 bases between them. CDR3 length: 14 residues. Per germline, CDR1 DFQATT and CDR2 SNEGSKA (reference sequence).

This rearrangement joins TRBV3-1 to TRBJ1-5; D not certain. The CDR3 length is 14 residues. V lost 4 bases, J lost 7 bases, and 14 bases lay in between. Looked up from germline, CDR1 is LGHDT and CDR2 is YNNKEL (reference sequence). CDR3 bases: TGTGCCAGCAGCCCGGACGGTCTTAAACAGCCCCAGCATTTT. It is translated as CASSPDGLKQPQHF.

J is TRBJ2-7 and V is TRBV4-2, with TRBD2 matching 11 bases. This CDR3 is built from 17 residues. Germline trimming cut 0 bases from V and 2 bases from J; bases unmatched to any gene: 6. Germline V CDR1 and CDR2: LGHNA, YNFKEQ. The CDR3 spells CASSQDPLAGGTYEQYF. In nucleotides, the CDR3 is TGTGCCAGCAGCCAAGATCCCCTAGCGGGAGGAACCTACGAGCAGTACTTC.

The genes are TRBV12-3 or TRBV12-4 and TRBJ2-3; TRBD2 matches at 7 bases. After removal of 5 bases from V and 0 bases from J, the junction contained 8 bases not matched to a gene. CDR3 length: 16 amino acids. CDR3 loop: CASSPELATSTDTQYF. The CDR3 bases are TGTGCCAGCAGTCCCGAACTAGCGACTAGCACAGATACGCAGTATTTT.

This clonotype was observed once. V is TRBV7-9 and J is TRBJ2-5; D gene ambiguous. The CDR3 has 14 residues. The V gene lost 0 bases and the J gene lost 1 base, with 6 bases spanning the gap. The germline gives CDR1 SEHNR, CDR2 FQNEAQ (reference sequence). For the CDR3, the DNA is TGTGCCAGCAGCTTAGCCCCCAGCCAAGAGACCCAGTACTTC. Translation: CASSLAPSQETQYF.